Shown below are 15 T cell receptor beta chains from a single sample sequenced in a study of cytomegalovirus exposure and HLA in healthy donors. It was with 60 Vbeta and 13 Jbeta primers that the PCR ran. Generated by immunoSEQ multiplex PCR, the TCRdb table keeps only in-frame clones and is missing some. The table shows roughly 190,000 clones, with 70% to 80% occurring only once. Sequencing used PBMCs. All receptors derive from a woman between 50 and 59 years old in good health and CMV-seronegative.

The gene calls are TRBV6-5 and TRBJ1-2; TRBD1 might be the D (6 bases). Germline lookup yields CDR1 MNHEY and CDR2 SVGAGI. The CDR3 spans 13 residues. V lost 5 bases and J lost 6, with 13 bases in between. This CDR3 reads CASSEQGMDGYTF. DNA for the CDR3: TGTGCCAGCAGTGAGCAGGGGATGGATGGCTACACCTTC.

CDR3 sequence (DNA): TGTGCCAGTAGTGGGACTAGCAGGGGCGAGCAGTACTTC. Its protein product is CASSGTSRGEQYF. V and J are TRBV19 and TRBJ2-7, with 9 positions matching TRBD2. The junction had 5 bases not matched to a gene; V was cut back by 5 bases and J by 6 bases. Germline CDR1 reads LNHDA; CDR2 reads SQIVND (reference sequence). The CDR3 spans 13 residues.

This chain connects TRBV14 to TRBJ2-3, with a tentative D call TRBD2 (6 bases). Germline-derived CDR1 and CDR2 are SGHDN and FVKESK. Trimming removed 0 bases from V and 0 bases from J, with 16 bases in between. This CDR3 has 18 residues. For the CDR3, the DNA is TGTGCCAGCAGCCAAGATGAAGTCTTTGCGGGGAGCACAGATACGCAGTATTTT. It translates to CASSQDEVFAGSTDTQYF.

This chain uses TRBV7-2 with TRBJ2-3, with TRBD2 matching over 9 bases. The germline CDR1 and CDR2 sequences are SGHTA and FQGNSA. The CDR3 consists of 19 residues. V gave up 2 bases and J gave up 0 bases; unmatched junction bases: 12. CDR3 protein: CASSLSSKRGAVSTDTQYF. The DNA of the CDR3 is TGTGCCAGCAGCTTAAGTTCGAAGCGGGGGGCGGTAAGCACAGATACGCAGTATTTT.

This chain links TRBV28 with TRBJ1-2; 7 nucleotides match TRBD1. The V gene's germline CDR1 is MDHEN and CDR2 SYDVKM. J lost 0 bases, V lost 5 bases, and 0 bases had no gene match. The CDR3 runs 13 residues. The CDR3 DNA reads TGTGCCAGCAGTGGACAGGCTAACTATGGCTACACCTTC. Translated, it gives CASSGQANYGYTF.

The chain combines TRBV29-1 with TRBJ2-7, with a tentative D call TRBD2 (5 bases). CDR1 and CDR2 (germline): SQVTM, ANQGSEA. V was clipped by 3 bases and J by 3 bases, with 15 bases between them. The CDR3 loop spans 14 amino acids. The CDR3 region has the DNA TGCAGCGTTGATCTTGGTGGACGGGGCTACGAGCAGTACTTC. Translating gives CSVDLGGRGYEQYF.

The chain links TRBV7-8 to TRBJ2-3, with D perhaps matching TRBD2 (7 bases). The length of the CDR3 is 16 residues. Trimming removed 5 bases at V and 4 bases at J, with 19 bases between. Germline-derived CDR1 and CDR2 are SGHVS and FQNEAQ. The CDR3 sequence: CASSPSRGGRADTQYF. CDR3 DNA sequence: TGTGCCAGCAGCCCGTCTAGGGGGGGCCGGGCAGATACGCAGTATTTT.

The genes are TRBV19 and TRBJ2-7; a possible D gene is TRBD2 (6 bases). The CDR3 is made up of 15 amino acids. The ends were cut back, 7 bases at V and 7 bases at J, with 23 bases in the middle. Germline CDR1 and CDR2: LNHDA and SQIVND (reference sequence). In DNA, the CDR3 is TGTGCCAGTACCGGAGGGCTCGGACCCAGCTTGGAGCAGTACTTC. It specifies CASTGGLGPSLEQYF. Complete variable domain (other parts from reference TRBV19 and TRBJ2-7): DGGITQSPKYLFRKEGQNVTLSCEQNLNHDAMYWYRQDPGQGLRLIYYSQIVNDFQKGDIAEGYSVSREKKESFPLTVTSAQKNPTAFYLCASTGGLGPSLEQYFGPGTRLTVT.

The rearrangement joins TRBV5-1 to TRBJ2-1; TRBD1 matches at 9 bases. V gave up 3 bases and J gave up 2 bases; unmatched junction bases: 9. CDR3 length: 17 residues. Germline V gene lookup returns CDR1 SGHRS and CDR2 YFSETQ. The CDR3: CASSSNRGPSPYNEQFF. CDR3 bases: TGCGCCAGCAGCTCCAACAGGGGGCCCTCCCCCTACAATGAGCAGTTCTTC.

The rearrangement links TRBV9 to TRBJ2-1; 8 nucleotides agree with TRBD2. Trimming at V came to 0 bases and at J to 7 bases, leaving 6 bases not matched to a gene. Per the germline V gene, CDR1 is SGDLS and CDR2 is YYNGEE. This CDR3 has 15 amino acids. CDR3 loop: CASSVDLAGVNEQFF. The CDR3 bases are TGTGCCAGCAGCGTAGATCTAGCGGGTGTTAATGAGCAGTTCTTC.

The genes are TRBV7-3 and TRBJ2-2, with D tentatively TRBD1 (6 bases). The CDR3 has 13 residues. CDR1 SGHTA and CDR2 FQGTGA come from the germline V gene. Trimming stripped 5 bases from V and 6 bases from J, with 10 bases between. The CDR3 nucleotides read TGTGCCAGCAGCCCTGGGGGCCCCGGGGAGCTGTTTTTT. Its translation is CASSPGGPGELFF.

The chain combines TRBV6-5 with TRBJ1-1; TRBD1 matches at 7 bases. The CDR3 sequence is 14 residues long. The trim removed 6 bases at V and 6 bases at J, leaving 10 bases unmatched. Germline V gives CDR1 MNHEY, CDR2 SVGAGI. CDR3: CASSRHQGDAEAFF. For the CDR3, the DNA is TGTGCCAGCAGCCGACATCAGGGGGACGCTGAAGCTTTCTTT.

V and J are TRBV5-1 and TRBJ1-5; TRBD1 matches 7 bases. This CDR3 spans 14 amino acids. Germline CDR1 and CDR2: SGHRS and YFSETQ. Trimming at V came to 4 bases and at J to 6 bases, leaving 7 bases not matched to a gene. CDR3 sequence: CASSPGQEGQPQHF. Written as DNA, the CDR3 is TGCGCCAGCAGCCCCGGACAGGAGGGTCAGCCCCAGCATTTT. Full variable domain (remainder filled in from reference TRBV5-1 and TRBJ1-5): KAGVTQTPRYLIKTRGQQVTLSCSPISGHRSVSWYQQTPGQGLQFLFEYFSETQRNKGNFPGRFSGRQFSNSRSEMNVSTLELGDSALYLCASSPGQEGQPQHFGDGTRLSIL.

A note on this clone: Other DNA sequences in this specimen translate into the identical CDR3. This chain joins TRBV20-1 and TRBJ1-2, with D uncertain. Germline loops: CDR1 DFQATT, CDR2 SNEGSKA (reference sequence). V dropped 6 bases and J dropped 8 bases, with 13 bases sitting between them. This CDR3 has 11 residues. The CDR3 DNA follows: TGCAGTGCCAGACACGGTCGAGGCTACACCTTC. Its protein is CSARHGRGYTF.

The chain couples TRBV19 to TRBJ2-3; 9 bases are shared with TRBD2. V trimming: 3 bases; J trimming: 3 bases; junction bases outside the gene matches: 7. CDR1 and CDR2 (germline): LNHDA, SQIVND (reference sequence). The CDR3 runs to 16 residues. CDR3 in amino acids: CASSMGSGRSTDTQYF. The CDR3 DNA follows: TGTGCCAGTAGTATGGGCAGCGGGAGGTCAACAGATACGCAGTATTTT.